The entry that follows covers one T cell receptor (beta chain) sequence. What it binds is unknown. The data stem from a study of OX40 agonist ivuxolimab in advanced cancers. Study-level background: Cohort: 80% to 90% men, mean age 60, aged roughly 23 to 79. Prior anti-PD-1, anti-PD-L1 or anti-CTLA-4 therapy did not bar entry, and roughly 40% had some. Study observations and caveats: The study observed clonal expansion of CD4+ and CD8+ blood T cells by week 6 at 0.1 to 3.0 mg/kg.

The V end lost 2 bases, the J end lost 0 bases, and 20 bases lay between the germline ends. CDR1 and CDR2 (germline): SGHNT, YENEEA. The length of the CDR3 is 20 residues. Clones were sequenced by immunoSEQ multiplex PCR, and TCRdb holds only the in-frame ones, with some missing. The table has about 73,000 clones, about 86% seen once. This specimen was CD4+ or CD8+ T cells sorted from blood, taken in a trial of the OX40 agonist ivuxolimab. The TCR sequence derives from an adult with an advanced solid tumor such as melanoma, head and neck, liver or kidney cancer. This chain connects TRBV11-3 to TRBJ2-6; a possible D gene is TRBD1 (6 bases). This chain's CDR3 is CASSLPNGQPRFSGANVLTF. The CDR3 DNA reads TGTGCCAGCAGCTTACCTAACGGACAGCCAAGGTTCTCTGGGGCCAACGTCCTGACTTTC.